The 29 T cell receptor beta chains below come from one sample, sequenced in a study of blood T cell repertoires in COVID-19. Using immunoSEQ multiplex PCR, the repertoire was profiled, and TCRdb retains in-frame clones only, with some absent. Of about 85,000 clones listed, roughly 78% are singletons. Sequenced material: peripheral blood. These receptors all come from a woman of 80 years or more with acute or convalescent COVID-19.

The rearrangement uses TRBV7-9 and TRBJ1-4; 9 nucleotides match TRBD1. The CDR3 has 18 residues. Trimming cost V 2 bases and J 3 bases; bases outside gene matches: 10. In germline, CDR1 is SEHNR, CDR2 FQNEAQ (reference sequence). CDR3 bases: TGTGCCAGCAGCTTATTTGGGACAGGGTCCCTAGCTAATGAAAAACTGTTTTTT. Protein product: CASSLFGTGSLANEKLFF.

The V gene is TRBV6-5, the J gene TRBJ2-5; weak D call: TRBD1 (5 bases). V was pared by 0 bases and J by 5 bases, with 7 bases between. The CDR3 has 13 residues. Germline CDR1 is MNHEY and CDR2 is SVGAGI. This CDR3 reads CASSYSWGETQYF. Here the CDR3 DNA reads TGTGCCAGCAGTTACTCATGGGGCGAGACCCAGTACTTC.

V is TRBV7-3 and J is TRBJ2-3, with D perhaps TRBD2 (7 bases). The V end lost 6 bases, the J end lost 2 bases, and 21 bases lay between the germline ends. The CDR3 covers 17 residues. Germline V gene sequence: CDR1 SGHTA, CDR2 FQGTGA. The chain's CDR3 is CASRRGRGQGFTDTQYF. The DNA for the CDR3 is TGTGCCAGCAGGAGGGGGAGGGGCCAGGGCTTCACAGATACGCAGTATTTT. The whole variable domain, filled in from reference TRBV7-3 and TRBJ2-3, reads GAGVSQTPSNKVTEKGKYVELRCDPISGHTALYWYRQSLGQGPEFLIYFQGTGAADDSGLPNDRFFAVRPEGSVSTLKIQRTERGDSAVYLCASRRGRGQGFTDTQYFGPGTRLTVL.

The chain has TRBV7-2 and TRBJ2-7; D is uncertain. This CDR3 is built from 15 residues. The germline V and J ends were trimmed by 3 bases and 1 base, with 13 bases remaining between them. Looked up from germline, CDR1 is SGHTA and CDR2 is FQGNSA. The CDR3 here is CASSFRPQRSYEQYF. The DNA of the CDR3 is TGTGCCAGCAGCTTTAGGCCCCAGAGGTCCTACGAGCAGTACTTC.

CDR3 sequence reads: CSVLPQGPNEQFF. The CDR3 DNA is TGCAGCGTTCTTCCACAGGGGCCGAATGAGCAGTTCTTC. The chain links TRBV29-1 to TRBJ2-1; 7 bases line up with TRBD1. The CDR3 length is 13 residues. Germline loops: CDR1 SQVTM, CDR2 ANQGSEA. V shed 5 bases, J shed 7 bases, and the junction held 8 bases outside the gene matches.

This sequence joins TRBV6-2 or TRBV6-3 and TRBJ2-3; tentative D call: TRBD2 (6 bases). The CDR3 extends over 20 amino acids. CDR1 MNHEY and CDR2 SVGEGT come from the germline V gene. Trimming took 0 bases from V and 1 from J, leaving 23 bases between them. As DNA, the CDR3 is TGTGCCAGCAGTTACTCGATGAGGCGGGAAAGTGGGGAGCGCACAGATACGCAGTATTTT. Protein product: CASSYSMRRESGERTDTQYF.

The chain is built from TRBV29-1 and TRBJ2-7; D unclear. Trimming took off 3 bases at V and 0 bases at J, with 9 bases between the two ends. This CDR3 has 13 residues. Per germline, CDR1 SQVTM and CDR2 ANQGSEA. CDR3 DNA sequence: TGCAGCGTTGAGCCTAAGAACTCCTACGAGCAGTACTTC. As protein: CSVEPKNSYEQYF.

The rearrangement links TRBV5-6 to TRBJ1-6; maybe TRBD1 (6 bases). Germline V gene lookup returns CDR1 SGHDT and CDR2 YYEEEE. This CDR3 region has 14 residues. The V gene lost 4 bases and the J gene lost 8 bases, with 13 bases spanning the gap. In DNA form, the CDR3 reads TGTGCCAGCAGCACCCAGGGGACGCATTCACCCCTCCACTTT. It yields the protein CASSTQGTHSPLHF.

V is TRBV12-5 and J is TRBJ2-7, with no clear D. Germline CDR1 and CDR2: LGHNT and FRNRAP. The CDR3 runs 12 residues. V shed 5 bases and J shed 6 bases, with 11 bases lying between them. CDR3: CASGPDTFEQYF. The CDR3 region has the DNA TGTGCTAGTGGTCCCGACACCTTCGAGCAGTACTTC.

The chain recombines TRBV27 with TRBJ1-2, with 7 bases lining up with TRBD1. Trimming at V came to 3 bases and at J to 3 bases, leaving 10 bases not matched to a gene. CDR3 size: 16 residues. Germline loops: CDR1 MNHEY, CDR2 SMNVEV (reference sequence). The CDR3 DNA reads TGTGCCAGCAGTTTTCATAGTAGGGACAGACACTATGGCTACACCTTC. It codes for CASSFHSRDRHYGYTF.

V usage is TRBV3-1 (or the pseudogene TRBV3-2) and J usage is TRBJ1-6; no clear D. Germline V gene data show CDR1 as LGHDT and CDR2 as YNNKEL (reference sequence). The CDR3 loop spans 14 amino acids. Trimming removed 2 bases at V and 9 bases at J, with 11 bases between. This chain's CDR3 is CASSQSGRGSPLHF. In DNA form, the CDR3 reads TGTGCCAGCAGCCAATCCGGGCGGGGTTCACCCCTCCACTTT.

V is TRBV9 and J is TRBJ1-6; D not resolved. CDR1 and CDR2 from the germline V gene are SGDLS and YYNGEE. Trimming left V 3 bases short and J 5 bases short, with 3 bases between. This CDR3 has 12 amino acids. CDR3 protein: CASSDNNSPLHF. DNA for the CDR3: TGTGCCAGCAGCGACAATAATTCACCCCTCCACTTT.

The genes are TRBV5-5 and TRBJ2-3, with 14 bases aligning to TRBD2. J lost 6 bases, V lost 4 bases, and 4 bases had no gene match. CDR3 length: 15 amino acids. The V gene's germline CDR1 is SGHKS and CDR2 YYEKEE (reference sequence). The DNA for the CDR3 is TGTGCCAGCAGCCTGGGACTAGCGGGAGTGGATACGCAGTATTTT. This sequence encodes CASSLGLAGVDTQYF.

V gene TRBV5-1 combines with J gene TRBJ2-1; D is perhaps TRBD1 (5 bases). V shed 4 bases and J shed 5 bases, with 10 bases lying between them. There are 13 residues in the CDR3. Germline CDR1 and CDR2: SGHRS and YFSETQ. The CDR3 loop is CASSGASNNEQFF. The CDR3, as DNA: TGCGCCAGCAGCGGGGCTTCAAACAATGAGCAGTTCTTC.

The rearrangement uses TRBV19 and TRBJ1-6, with 7 bases that match TRBD1. V shed 3 bases and J 8 bases; nucleotides not matched to a gene: 4. The CDR3 spans 14 residues. The germline CDR1 and CDR2 sequences are LNHDA and SQIVND (reference sequence). In DNA, the CDR3 is TGTGCCAGTAGTATGCGCCAGGGGGATTCACCCCTCCACTTT. This sequence encodes CASSMRQGDSPLHF.

The V and J genes are TRBV28 and TRBJ1-3; D gene uncertain. CDR3 size: 15 residues. Germline V gene sequence: CDR1 MDHEN, CDR2 SYDVKM. The V end lost 9 bases, the J end lost 4 bases, and 19 bases lay between the germline ends. The CDR3 DNA reads as TGTGCCAGTTCTGAGCCCCAGGCTCCGGGAAACACCATATATTTT. It encodes CASSEPQAPGNTIYF.

The rearrangement links TRBV27 to TRBJ1-4, with D possibly TRBD1 on 6 matching bases. CDR1 and CDR2 from the germline V gene are MNHEY and SMNVEV (reference sequence). The ends were cut back, 3 bases at V and 3 bases at J, with 8 bases in the middle. CDR3 length: 14 residues. The CDR3 spells CASSFPGANEKLFF. In DNA, the CDR3 is TGTGCCAGCAGTTTTCCAGGGGCTAATGAAAAACTGTTTTTT. The full variable domain, its missing parts supplied by reference TRBV27 and TRBJ1-4, is EAQVTQNPRYLITVTGKKLTVTCSQNMNHEYMSWYRQDPGLGLRQIYYSMNVEVTDKGDVPEGYKVSRKEKRNFPLILESPSPNQTSLYFCASSFPGANEKLFFGSGTQLSVL.

The V and J genes are TRBV7-9 and TRBJ2-3; 9 bases agree with TRBD2. After removal of 5 bases from V and 2 bases from J, the junction contained 5 bases not matched to a gene. The CDR3 has 15 residues. CDR1 is SEHNR and CDR2 is FQNEAQ in the germline V gene (reference sequence). The CDR3 DNA sequence: TGTGCCAGCAGCCTTAGCGGGGGCCTCACAGATACGCAGTATTTT. Amino acid sequence: CASSLSGGLTDTQYF.

V gene TRBV3-1 (or the pseudogene TRBV3-2) combines with J gene TRBJ1-5; no clear D. The CDR3 extends over 16 amino acids. The germline gives CDR1 LGHDT, CDR2 YNNKEL (reference sequence). V lost 4 bases and J 11 bases, leaving 24 bases between the germline ends. The CDR3 loop reads CASSPDPGFTSGSQHF. The CDR3 region has the DNA TGTGCCAGCAGCCCCGATCCGGGATTCACCTCGGGGTCCCAGCATTTT.

The V and J genes are TRBV27 and TRBJ2-6, with 7 bases that match TRBD1. CDR3 size: 15 residues. The germline V gene encodes CDR1 MNHEY and CDR2 SMNVEV (reference sequence). Trimming took 6 bases from V and 2 from J; bases not matched to a gene: 4. The chain's CDR3 is CASSPDRAGANVLTF. For the CDR3, the DNA is TGTGCCAGCAGCCCTGACAGGGCTGGGGCCAACGTCCTGACTTTC.

This chain links TRBV7-9 with TRBJ1-4; D might be TRBD1 (6 bases). This CDR3 contains 16 residues. Germline values: CDR1 SEHNR, CDR2 FQNEAQ (reference sequence). The ends were cut back, 4 bases at V and 4 bases at J, with 16 bases in the middle. CDR3 coding DNA: TGTGCCAGCAGCTCATACAGGGCAGGGAGTAATGAAAAACTGTTTTTT. This encodes CASSSYRAGSNEKLFF. The variable domain in full, completed from reference TRBV7-9 and TRBJ1-4, reads DTGVSQNPRHKITKRGQNVTFRCDPISEHNRLYWYRQTLGQGPEFLTYFQNEAQLEKSRLLSDRFSAERPKGSFSTLEIQRTEQGDSAMYLCASSSYRAGSNEKLFFGSGTQLSVL.

The chain is built from TRBV28 and TRBJ2-7; no definite D call. V lost 6 bases, J lost 0 bases, and 3 bases lay in between. This CDR3 comprises 11 residues. Germline lookup yields CDR1 MDHEN and CDR2 SYDVKM. The CDR3 DNA follows: TGTGCCAGCAGCAACTCCTACGAGCAGTACTTC. Translated: CASSNSYEQYF.

This chain uses TRBV5-1 with TRBJ1-4; D is undetermined. The CDR3 consists of 14 residues. Trimming cost V 0 bases and J 2 bases, with 5 bases left between them. The germline CDR1 and CDR2 sequences are SGHRS and YFSETQ. This CDR3 reads CASSLGNTNEKLFF. In nucleotides, the CDR3 is TGCGCCAGCAGCTTGGGTAATACTAATGAAAAACTGTTTTTT.

This clone occurred once. This chain joins TRBV5-1 and TRBJ1-1; D not certain. Germline V CDR1 and CDR2: SGHRS, YFSETQ. CDR3 length: 13 residues. V lost 2 bases and J lost 4, with 9 bases in between. CDR3 sequence: CASSFEGGTEAFF. CDR3 sequence (DNA): TGCGCCAGCAGCTTCGAGGGAGGCACTGAAGCTTTCTTT.

There are a few counts of this clone. The CDR3 coding sequence is TGTGCCAGCAGTGAATCTAGCGGATGGACGAATGAGCAGTTCTTC. Its translation: CASSESSGWTNEQFF. V usage is TRBV25-1 and J usage is TRBJ2-1; 7 nucleotides match TRBD2. The germline CDR1 and CDR2 sequences are MGHDK and SYGVNS. V shed 1 base and J 7 bases; nucleotides not matched to a gene: 7. This CDR3 contains 15 residues.

The chain is built from TRBV15 and TRBJ1-1; 7 bases agree with TRBD1. CDR3 length: 13 residues. Germline V gene sequence: CDR1 LNHNV, CDR2 YYDKDF (reference sequence). The trim removed 4 bases at V and 3 bases at J, leaving 2 bases unmatched. This CDR3 is CATSITGDTEAFF. The DNA for the CDR3 is TGTGCCACCAGCATCACAGGGGACACTGAAGCTTTCTTT. Together with reference TRBV15 and TRBJ1-1, the CDR3 gives the full variable domain: DAMVIQNPRYQVTQFGKPVTLSCSQTLNHNVMYWYQQKSSQAPKLLFHYYDKDFNNEADTPDNFQSRRPNTSFCFLDIRSPGLGDTAMYLCATSITGDTEAFFGQGTRLTVV.

The chain employs TRBV10-1 and TRBJ1-5; TRBD1 might be the D (6 bases). Germline V lookup: CDR1 WNHNN, CDR2 SYGVQD (reference sequence). This CDR3 comprises 16 residues. V was clipped by 2 bases and J by 2 bases, with 13 bases between them. Written as DNA, the CDR3 is TGCGCCAGCAGTGAGGGTAGGGGGATCGGCAATCAGCCCCAGCATTTT. This translates into CASSEGRGIGNQPQHF.

V is TRBV18 and J is TRBJ2-4; the D gene is possibly TRBD2 (6 bases). This CDR3 is built from 13 residues. V was cut by 0 bases and J by 7 bases, with 7 bases left in between. Germline V CDR1 and CDR2: KGHSH, LQKENI. The CDR3: CASSPPGRNIQYF. CDR3 bases: TGTGCCAGCTCACCACCAGGGAGGAACATTCAGTACTTC.

The chain carries TRBV5-1 and TRBJ1-1; possibly TRBD1 for D (6 bases). Germline V lookup: CDR1 SGHRS, CDR2 YFSETQ. V was cut by 5 bases and J by 7 bases, with 21 bases left in between. This CDR3 comprises 15 residues. The CDR3 bases are TGCGCCAGCAGTGTTGATTTGGGGACAAGGAATGAAGCTTTCTTT. Protein: CASSVDLGTRNEAFF.